The 13 T cell receptor beta chains listed next were all sequenced from one sample in a study of shared clonotypes between healthy human individuals. TCRdb's table, derived via immunoSEQ multiplex PCR, lists solely in-frame clones and lacks some. The top ten hold around 0.13% of the sample, which has around 2,000,000 clones, 85% to 95% seen once. Source material: naive CD4+ T cells sorted from blood. Subset in this sample: CD45RA+ positively selected. These receptors were taken from a man aged 18 to 30 in good health.

The genes are TRBV10-1 and TRBJ2-1; 12 nucleotides match TRBD2. The V and J ends lost 7 bases and 6 bases, in that order; junction bases with no gene match: 7. Germline assignment: CDR1 WNHNN and CDR2 SYGVQD (reference sequence). CDR3 length: 15 residues. CDR3 DNA sequence: TGCGCCAGCACGCAGACTAGCGGGAGAGGCAATGAGCAGTTCTTC. This encodes CASTQTSGRGNEQFF.

The chain combines TRBV19 with TRBJ2-5; D ambiguous. The CDR3 is 15 amino acids. The germline V gene encodes CDR1 LNHDA and CDR2 SQIVND (reference sequence). V lost 3 bases, J lost 0 bases, and 11 bases lay in between. DNA of the CDR3: TGTGCCAGTAGTATTATGGCCAGCTACCAAGAGACCCAGTACTTC. Its translation: CASSIMASYQETQYF.

This rearrangement joins TRBV30 to TRBJ2-6, with D possibly called TRBD1 or TRBD2 (5 bases each). The CDR3 contains 17 residues. V shed 0 bases and J shed 1 base, with 13 bases lying between them. Germline V CDR1 and CDR2: GTSNPN, SVGIG (reference sequence). DNA of the CDR3: TGTGCCTGGAGTGTAGAGGCAGGGAGATCTGGGGCCAACGTCCTGACTTTC. Translation gives CAWSVEAGRSGANVLTF.

The rearrangement uses TRBV7-2 and TRBJ2-6; D is undetermined. This CDR3 is 15 amino acids long. Trimming stripped 3 bases from V and 0 bases from J, with 6 bases between. Germline V CDR1 and CDR2: SGHTA, FQGNSA. The CDR3 nucleotides are TGTGCCAGCAGCTTCGCCCTCTCTGGGGCCAACGTCCTGACTTTC. Translating gives CASSFALSGANVLTF.

The V gene is TRBV28, the J gene TRBJ2-7; weak D call: TRBD2 (6 bases). Germline-derived CDR1 and CDR2 are MDHEN and SYDVKM. Trimming removed 4 bases from V and 6 bases from J, with 16 bases in between. CDR3 length equals 14 residues. The CDR3 here is CASSWGGLGLEQYF. The CDR3 DNA sequence: TGTGCCAGCAGTTGGGGCGGATTGGGACTCGAGCAGTACTTC.

The chain couples TRBV28 to TRBJ1-4, with D uncertain. V shed 5 bases and J shed 5 bases, with 9 bases lying between them. The CDR3 contains 13 residues. The germline V gene has CDR1 MDHEN and CDR2 SYDVKM. The CDR3 DNA follows: TGTGCCAGCAGTATGATCTTCAATGAAAAACTGTTTTTT. This encodes CASSMIFNEKLFF.

The rearrangement joins TRBV5-6 to TRBJ2-5; no firm D call. Trimming removed 3 bases at V and 0 bases at J, with 6 bases between. Germline V gene lookup returns CDR1 SGHDT and CDR2 YYEEEE. This CDR3 has 13 residues. The CDR3 sequence: CASSWTHQETQYF. The DNA of the CDR3 is TGTGCCAGCAGCTGGACCCACCAAGAGACCCAGTACTTC.

The chain joins TRBV6-1 to TRBJ1-4; D not certain. V was clipped by 1 base and J by 7 bases, with 13 bases between them. This CDR3 spans 15 amino acids. CDR1 MNHNS and CDR2 SASEGT come from the germline V gene. The CDR3 sequence: CASSEGPYQSEKLFF. DNA of the CDR3: TGTGCCAGCAGTGAAGGCCCCTATCAGAGTGAAAAACTGTTTTTT.

The chain recombines TRBV15 with TRBJ2-7, with D unresolved. The V gene's germline CDR1 is LNHNV and CDR2 YYDKDF (reference sequence). The CDR3 contains 15 residues. V gave up 0 bases and J gave up 3 bases, with 12 bases separating them. This chain's CDR3 is CATSRDLETYYEQYF. In nucleotides, the CDR3 is TGTGCCACCAGCAGAGATCTGGAGACATACTACGAGCAGTACTTC. The full variable domain, with the rest looked up from reference TRBV15 and TRBJ2-7, is DAMVIQNPRYQVTQFGKPVTLSCSQTLNHNVMYWYQQKSSQAPKLLFHYYDKDFNNEADTPDNFQSRRPNTSFCFLDIRSPGLGDTAMYLCATSRDLETYYEQYFGPGTRLTVT.

V is TRBV10-3 and J is TRBJ2-5; a weak D match, TRBD2 (6 bases). The V and J ends lost 8 bases and 5 bases respectively, with 15 bases between them. From germline, CDR1 is ENHRY and CDR2 SYGVKD. The CDR3 spans 13 residues. CDR3 sequence reads: CAISGSSAETQYF. CDR3 nucleotides: TGTGCCATCTCCGGATCTAGCGCCGAGACCCAGTACTTC.

Remarks on this clone: Other DNA sequences in the sample encode the same CDR3. V and J are TRBV18 and TRBJ2-5; a possible D gene is TRBD2 (5 bases). Trimming took off 2 bases at V and 1 base at J, with 8 bases between the two ends. Germline V gene data show CDR1 as KGHSH and CDR2 as LQKENI. The CDR3 loop spans 14 amino acids. As DNA, the CDR3 is TGTGCCAGCTCACCAACAGCGGCCCAAGAGACCCAGTACTTC. Its translation is CASSPTAAQETQYF.

V is TRBV7-2 and J is TRBJ1-1; D is ambiguous. CDR3 size: 13 residues. Germline V gives CDR1 SGHTA, CDR2 FQGNSA. V gave up 2 bases and J gave up 11 bases, with 15 bases separating them. The CDR3 reads CASSLNRVGAAFF. The CDR3 DNA reads as TGTGCCAGCAGCTTAAATAGGGTAGGCGCGGCTTTCTTT.

With regard to this clone: The sample has other DNA sequences that encode this CDR3 too. This CDR3 is CASSLASGETQYF. The CDR3 nucleotides are TGCGCCAGCAGCTTGGCCTCTGGGGAGACCCAGTACTTC. V usage is TRBV5-1 and J usage is TRBJ2-5; D not certain. The CDR3 extends over 13 amino acids. Germline CDR1 and CDR2: SGHRS and YFSETQ. Trimming shortened V by 0 bases and J by 5 bases, and 8 bases separated the two germline ends.